What follows is one T cell receptor beta chain and its context. The antigen it recognizes is unknown. Base qualities are not recorded, but no much larger clone differs from it by a single base. The immunoSEQ Assay, a bias-controlled multiplex PCR, was used to amplify TCRbeta CDR3 regions from genomic DNA. In the authors' own workflow: Nucleated cell counts per sample were estimated from amplification of reference gene primers within the assay. To quantify the absolute abundance of each unique TCRbeta CDR3 rearrangement, sequence reads were collapsed and filtered. For each sample, productive Simpson clonality was calculated as the square root of Simpson's diversity index over productive rearrangements. TCRdb mirrors the immuneACCESS table, restricted to in-frame sequences. Some clones are absent from its copies; in checked studies, under half trace to an unresolved V gene, and the reason for the others is unknown. V, J and clone size reflect that table, while D and trimming were determined from the DNA. Within this sample are 200,000 to 250,000 clones, with 88% of them counted one time only. Roughly 2.7% of the sample goes to the ten largest clones.

The germline V and J ends show losses of 5 bases and 4 bases respectively, and no gene match explains 2 bases of the junction. The CDR3 contains 12 residues, cysteine and phenylalanine counted. CDR3 DNA only is kept here, 36 bases in frame from base 1. The germline V gene specifies SGHTA as CDR1 and FQGNSA as CDR2. This sample stems from a study of blood T cell repertoires in COVID-19 (dated by TCRdb to the early 2020s). In terms of the full investigation: The collaborator samples originated in the United States, Italy and Spain and spanned the acute and convalescent phases of COVID-19. The material from the prospective study consisted of cDNA or gDNA derived from T cells, B-cell-depleted T cells, or PBMCs. Subjects who had been exposed to COVID-19, were actively infected with it, or had recovered from it provided the deeply sampled blood TCRbeta repertoires that made up the dataset. The repertoires were made available in a free public database intended to serve as a resource for research on the immune response to SARS-CoV-2. Samples were obtained from the ongoing ImmuneRACE study (first 160 participants) and from approximately 1,200 subjects provided by 6 global collaborators. A de-identified subject ID, COVID-19 status, age in years and sex were almost always included in the sample metadata. HLA class I and class II types, where available, came from metadata supplied by the sample provider rather than from assay-based typing.

Participants in the prospective study were enrolled through a virtual design, were aged roughly 18 to 100 years, and lived in roughly 26 United States geographic areas. In the prospective study, cohorts were assigned on the basis of participant-reported clinical history obtained from a screening survey and a study questionnaire. ImmuneRACE Cohort 3 recovered participants were defined by two consecutive negative NP/OP PCR tests, healthcare professional clearance, or symptom resolution. Mobile phlebotomists in the prospective study collected whole blood, serum and a nasopharyngeal or oropharyngeal swab from every participant. Prospective study participants could optionally give additional blood draws and questionnaires over an approximately two-month period. Before DNA extraction, blood samples from the prospective study were shipped at room temperature or frozen. Points the paper makes about the study in general: The amount of clinical and demographic metadata varied by source and participant and was provided uncurated.

Sequenced input: PBMCs or T cells enriched from blood (not recorded which). This sequence was found in a woman under 40 who had recovered from COVID-19. This chain joins TRBV7-2 to TRBJ2-7; the central 7 bases match TRBD1. The nucleotides are TGTGCCAGCAGCCGACAGGGTTACGAGCAGTACTTC. Its product reads: CASSRQGYEQYF.